A selection of T cell receptor beta chains follows, all from one sample in a study of spatial heterogeneity in lung cancer. Using its own MiXCR run on the 5' RACE reads, TCRdb lists one record per CDR3 protein. Of roughly 2,800 distinct CDR3 sequences detected, 10% to 12% appear once; the ten largest clones hold 8%. The sequencing used lung tumor tissue, collected at surgery. All receptors derive from a female donor with early-stage non-small cell lung cancer. CDR3s include the opening cysteine and the closing phenylalanine or tryptophan. The D gene is left open where the match is weak. Size values are once, few and many counts, or a class for expanded clones, and some rows have none.

D gene: -; clone size: -; J gene: TRBJ1-5; V gene: TRBV6-1; CDR3 protein: CASSSYRRLNQPQHF; CDR3 DNA: TGTGCCAGCAGTTCATACCGACGCCTCAATCAGCCCCAGCATTTT
D gene: -; clone size: medium-sized; J gene: TRBJ2-5; V gene: TRBV6-6; CDR3 protein: CASEGGETQYF; CDR3 DNA: TGTGCCAGTGAGGGTGGCGAGACCCAGTACTTC
D gene: TRBD2; clone size: medium-sized; J gene: TRBJ2-1; V gene: TRBV13; CDR3 protein: CASSLVPKLQRGGKEQFF; CDR3 DNA: TGTGCCAGCAGCTTAGTCCCTAAGCTCCAGCGGGGGGGCAAGGAGCAGTTCTTC
D gene: -; clone size: -; J gene: TRBJ2-5; V gene: TRBV10-3; CDR3 protein: CAINSRGPDQETQYF; CDR3 DNA: TGTGCCATCAATTCCCGGGGGCCCGACCAAGAGACCCAGTACTTC
D gene: -; clone size: many; J gene: TRBJ2-6; V gene: TRBV28; CDR3 protein: CASSLEVRRANVLTF; CDR3 DNA: TGTGCCAGCAGTTTGGAGGTTCGGCGGGCCAACGTCCTGACTTTC
D gene: -; clone size: medium-sized; J gene: TRBJ1-5; V gene: TRBV6-2/TRBV6-3; CDR3 protein: CASRDGNQPQHF; CDR3 DNA: TGTGCCAGCCGGGACGGAAATCAGCCCCAGCATTTT
D gene: -; clone size: -; J gene: TRBJ2-3; V gene: TRBV7-2; CDR3 protein: CASSLEARGDTDTQYF; CDR3 DNA: TGTGCCAGCAGCTTAGAGGCTCGAGGGGACACAGATACGCAGTATTTT
D gene: -; clone size: -; J gene: TRBJ1-1; V gene: TRBV12-3/TRBV12-4; CDR3 protein: CASSPSGSRRNTEAFF; CDR3 DNA: TGTGCCAGCAGCCCCTCTGGTTCCCGAAGGAACACTGAAGCTTTCTTT
D gene: -; clone size: medium-sized; J gene: TRBJ2-2; V gene: TRBV10-2; CDR3 protein: CASSEPTGELFF; CDR3 DNA: TGCGCCAGCAGTGAGCCCACCGGGGAGCTGTTTTTT
D gene: -; clone size: large; J gene: TRBJ2-4; V gene: TRBV29-1; CDR3 protein: CSVGGDDAVIQYF; CDR3 DNA: TGCAGCGTTGGAGGGGACGATGCGGTCATTCAGTACTTC
D gene: -; clone size: -; J gene: TRBJ1-1; V gene: TRBV12-3/TRBV12-4; CDR3 protein: CASSVQANTEAFF; CDR3 DNA: TGTGCCAGCAGTGTACAGGCGAACACTGAAGCTTTCTTT
D gene: TRBD1; clone size: -; J gene: TRBJ2-1; V gene: TRBV5-4; CDR3 protein: CASSLPDRENEQFF; CDR3 DNA: TGTGCCAGCAGCTTACCTGACAGGGAAAATGAGCAGTTCTTC
D gene: TRBD2; clone size: medium-sized; J gene: TRBJ2-3; V gene: TRBV28; CDR3 protein: CLAGGPNPTDTQYF; CDR3 DNA: TGCCTAGCGGGAGGGCCGAATCCCACAGATACGCAGTATTTT
D gene: TRBD2; clone size: medium-sized; J gene: TRBJ2-1; V gene: TRBV6-5; CDR3 protein: CASSQSGGVWVEQFF; CDR3 DNA: TGTGCCAGCAGTCAGAGCGGGGGCGTCTGGGTCGAGCAGTTCTTC
D gene: -; clone size: many; J gene: TRBJ1-5; V gene: TRBV7-2; CDR3 protein: CASSLKNREQPQHF; CDR3 DNA: TGTGCCAGCAGCTTAAAAAACCGGGAACAGCCCCAGCATTTT
D gene: TRBD2; clone size: many; J gene: TRBJ2-1; V gene: TRBV5-1; CDR3 protein: CASSLQPSSGGAGVGSNEQFF; CDR3 DNA: TGCGCCAGCAGCTTGCAACCCTCTAGCGGGGGGGCCGGTGTGGGAAGCAATGAGCAGTTCTTC
D gene: TRBD1; clone size: -; J gene: TRBJ1-5; V gene: TRBV3-1; CDR3 protein: CASSQALDRIQPQHF; CDR3 DNA: TGTGCCAGCAGCCAAGCCCTGGACAGGATCCAGCCCCAGCATTTT
D gene: TRBD2; clone size: -; J gene: TRBJ2-5; V gene: TRBV20-1; CDR3 protein: CSAPATSGGLLGETQYF; CDR3 DNA: TGCAGTGCGCCAGCCACTAGCGGGGGCCTATTAGGAGAGACCCAGTACTTC
D gene: TRBD2; clone size: medium-sized; J gene: TRBJ2-3; V gene: TRBV5-4; CDR3 protein: CASSYGTSRTDTQYF; CDR3 DNA: TGTGCCAGCAGCTACGGGACTAGTAGAACAGATACGCAGTATTTT
D gene: -; clone size: medium-sized; J gene: TRBJ2-3; V gene: TRBV11-2; CDR3 protein: CASSFATGGTDTQYF; CDR3 DNA: TGTGCCAGCAGTTTCGCGACAGGAGGCACAGATACGCAGTATTTT
D gene: TRBD1; clone size: -; J gene: TRBJ2-6; V gene: TRBV4-3; CDR3 protein: CASSQETGSSGANVLTF; CDR3 DNA: TGCGCCAGCAGCCAAGAGACAGGGAGCTCTGGGGCCAACGTCCTGACTTTC
D gene: TRBD2; clone size: medium-sized; J gene: TRBJ2-5; V gene: TRBV6-2/TRBV6-3; CDR3 protein: CASSYPSSGRVVPRETQYF; CDR3 DNA: TGTGCCAGCAGTTACCCCTCTAGCGGGAGGGTGGTTCCCAGAGAGACCCAGTACTTC
D gene: -; clone size: medium-sized; J gene: TRBJ2-3; V gene: TRBV3-1; CDR3 protein: CASSQAGVEDTQYF; CDR3 DNA: TGTGCCAGCAGCCAAGCAGGGGTCGAAGATACGCAGTATTTT
D gene: TRBD1; clone size: -; J gene: TRBJ1-6; V gene: TRBV20-1; CDR3 protein: CSARDLQGAYNSPLHF; CDR3 DNA: TGCAGTGCTAGAGACCTACAGGGGGCATATAATTCACCCCTCCACTTT
D gene: -; clone size: medium-sized; J gene: TRBJ2-1; V gene: TRBV6-2/TRBV6-3; CDR3 protein: CASSYLSFNEQFF; CDR3 DNA: TGTGCCAGCAGTTACTTGAGTTTTAATGAGCAGTTCTTC
D gene: -; clone size: large; J gene: TRBJ2-2; V gene: TRBV5-6; CDR3 protein: CASSRVTGELFF; CDR3 DNA: TGTGCCAGCAGCAGGGTTACCGGGGAGCTGTTTTTT
D gene: TRBD1; clone size: medium-sized; J gene: TRBJ1-2; V gene: TRBV10-3; CDR3 protein: CAIRGQTTNYGYTF; CDR3 DNA: TGTGCCATCAGGGGACAGACCACTAACTATGGCTACACCTTC
D gene: TRBD2; clone size: medium-sized; J gene: TRBJ2-1; V gene: TRBV29-1; CDR3 protein: CSVDPPGLAGYNEQFF; CDR3 DNA: TGCAGCGTTGACCCTCCCGGACTAGCGGGATACAATGAGCAGTTCTTC
D gene: -; clone size: medium-sized; J gene: TRBJ1-1; V gene: TRBV28; CDR3 protein: CASSLRGLRSEAFF; CDR3 DNA: TGTGCCAGCAGTTTACGGGGGCTCAGGTCTGAAGCTTTCTTT
D gene: -; clone size: many; J gene: TRBJ1-5; V gene: TRBV27; CDR3 protein: CASSSTNQPQHF; CDR3 DNA: TGTGCCAGCAGTTCCACAAATCAGCCCCAGCATTTT
D gene: TRBD1; clone size: -; J gene: TRBJ2-2; V gene: TRBV20-1; CDR3 protein: CSATTGTANTGELFF; CDR3 DNA: TGCAGTGCTACAACCGGGACAGCGAACACCGGGGAGCTGTTTTTT
D gene: -; clone size: -; J gene: TRBJ2-5; V gene: TRBV12-3/TRBV12-4; CDR3 protein: CASSSGGDRKAQYF; CDR3 DNA: TGTGCCAGCAGTTCTGGGGGCGACAGGAAGGCCCAGTACTTC
D gene: -; clone size: medium-sized; J gene: TRBJ2-7; V gene: TRBV4-1; CDR3 protein: CASSQAGVGEQYF; CDR3 DNA: TGCGCCAGCAGCCAAGCCGGGGTTGGGGAGCAGTACTTC
D gene: TRBD2; clone size: medium-sized; J gene: TRBJ2-1; V gene: TRBV27; CDR3 protein: CASSAPTSGQYNEQFF; CDR3 DNA: TGTGCCAGCAGTGCCCCAACTAGCGGACAGTACAATGAGCAGTTCTTC
D gene: -; clone size: medium-sized; J gene: TRBJ1-3; V gene: TRBV12-3/TRBV12-4; CDR3 protein: CATHSANSGNTIYF; CDR3 DNA: TGTGCCACCCATTCAGCAAACTCTGGAAACACCATATATTTT
D gene: -; clone size: few; J gene: TRBJ2-2; V gene: TRBV5-1; CDR3 protein: CASAGTLNTGELFF; CDR3 DNA: TGCGCCAGTGCCGGGACCCTGAACACCGGGGAGCTGTTTTTT
D gene: TRBD1; clone size: large; J gene: TRBJ2-3; V gene: TRBV7-3; CDR3 protein: CASSFTAGGSGDTQYF; CDR3 DNA: TGTGCCAGCAGCTTCACCGCAGGGGGTTCCGGAGATACGCAGTATTTT
D gene: -; clone size: few; J gene: TRBJ2-5; V gene: TRBV29-1; CDR3 protein: CSVGDRYQETQYF; CDR3 DNA: TGCAGCGTAGGTGACAGATACCAAGAGACCCAGTACTTC